Given below is one T cell receptor beta chain in context. Antigen unknown. V lost 3 bases and J 4 bases, leaving 9 bases between the germline ends. CDR3 size: 13 residues. CDR1 and CDR2 from the germline V gene are SGHTA and FQGTGA. These data come from a study of T cell responses to AZD1222 COVID-19 vaccine. Study background: Investigators merged groups given second doses at roughly 4 or roughly 12 weeks. Whole-study findings and limits: Scientists sampled the repertoires only once the peak T cell response had passed. The study reported that nearly half of spike-specific TCRs target unmutated variant regions. Recipients of two AZD1222 doses showed rising Spike-specific TCR breadth and depth.

This table comes from immunoSEQ multiplex PCR, and its TCRdb copy is limited to in-frame clones, with some not included. The data contain around 140,000 clones, around nine tenths of them seen just once; the ten biggest clones take up 1.5% to 2%. The specimen comprised peripheral blood, sampled on day 0 of AZD1222 vaccination. The V and J genes are TRBV7-3 and TRBJ1-2; TRBD1 is a possible D gene (6 bases). The source of this sequence is an adult in good health. CDR3 loop: CASSLGTSYGYTF. The CDR3 DNA reads as TGTGCCAGCAGCTTGGGGACAAGCTATGGCTACACCTTC.